Listed below are T cell receptor beta chains from one sample, sequenced in a study of cytomegalovirus exposure and HLA in healthy donors. The table came from immunoSEQ multiplex PCR; TCRdb's copy has only in-frame clones and leaves some out. The record lists 25,000 to 30,000 clones, of which the ten most abundant hold approximately 0.7%. Sequenced sample: PBMCs. These TCRs come from a man between 25 and 39 years old in good health and CMV-seronegative. Both conserved end residues are part of each CDR3. Fields, in order: D gene, CDR3 length, J gene, V gene, CDR3 protein, CDR3 DNA. A D gene is named only where the DNA matches it firmly.

.	16	TRBJ2-7	TRBV27	CASSSPQSGLSYEQYF	TGTGCCAGCAGTAGTCCCCAAAGCGGGCTCTCCTACGAGCAGTACTTC
.	14	TRBJ2-7	TRBV28	CASSSGGTAYEQYF	TGTGCCAGCAGTTCGGGCGGGACGGCCTACGAGCAGTACTTC
.	16	TRBJ1-2	TRBV6-5	CASSFRDLQGSYGYTF	TGTGCCAGCAGTTTTCGGGACCTACAGGGTAGCTATGGCTACACCTTC
TRBD1	15	TRBJ1-1	TRBV5-1	CASSSRDSSTTEAFF	TGCGCCAGCAGCTCCCGGGACAGCTCAACCACTGAAGCTTTCTTT
TRBD1	11	TRBJ2-7	TRBV9	CASSGQGAVYF	TGTGCCAGCAGTGGTCAGGGGGCGGTGTACTTC
.	16	TRBJ2-1	TRBV5-1	CASSPPIGSSYNEQFF	TGCGCCAGCAGCCCACCGATCGGGAGCTCCTACAATGAGCAGTTCTTC
TRBD1	15	TRBJ2-7	TRBV5-1	CASSLLGGLTYEQYF	TGCGCCAGCAGCTTGTTAGGGGGCCTTACCTACGAGCAGTACTTC
.	13	TRBJ1-2	TRBV6-1	CASSEGLAYGYTF	TGTGCCAGCAGTGAAGGGCTGGCCTATGGCTACACCTTC
.	13	TRBJ1-1	TRBV2	CASRGEGWTEAFF	TGTGCCAGCCGAGGGGAGGGTTGGACTGAAGCTTTCTTT
.	13	TRBJ2-5	TRBV25-1	CASSEGGEGTQYF	TGTGCCAGCAGTGAGGGGGGTGAGGGGACCCAGTACTTC
TRBD1	14	TRBJ1-1	TRBV11-3	CASSGRQGGMEAFF	TGTGCCAGCAGCGGCCGACAGGGGGGTATGGAAGCTTTCTTT
TRBD2	15	TRBJ2-3	TRBV6-1	CASSEVLAGSDTQYF	TGTGCCAGCAGTGAGGTGCTAGCGGGGTCAGATACGCAGTATTTT
TRBD2	14	TRBJ2-1	TRBV25-1	CASSPTGTSDEQFF	TGTGCCAGCAGCCCCACCGGGACTAGCGACGAGCAGTTCTTC